These 24 T cell receptor beta chains share one sample of origin, sequenced in a study of T-cell reconstitution after alpha-beta-depleted transplantation in children. Preparing the TCRbeta library involved the use of unique molecular identifiers. MiXCR was run by TCRdb on the PCR reads, yielding one entry per CDR3 protein. The sample holds 600,000 to 700,000 distinct CDR3 sequences, over 15% seen once. The material sequenced was PBMCs from the stem cell graft donor, taken from the stem cell graft. These TCRs come from a human donor who donated a stem cell graft to a child with acute myeloid leukemia.

V is TRBV29-1 and J is TRBJ2-1, with TRBD1 matching 8 bases. Unmatched junction bases numbered 15, after V lost 4 bases and J lost 7 bases. The CDR3 covers 16 residues. CDR1 is SQVTM, CDR2 ANQGSEA, per germline. The CDR3 loop reads CSVVIGQGEIINEQFF. CDR3 nucleotides: TGCAGCGTTGTTATTGGACAGGGCGAGATTATTAATGAGCAGTTCTTC.

This clonotype was counted between two and nine times. The chain combines TRBV5-1 with TRBJ1-4, with no clear D. From germline, CDR1 is SGHRS and CDR2 YFSETQ. The CDR3 is 16 amino acids. Deletions cut 0 bases from V and 8 bases from J, with 17 bases between. This chain's CDR3 is CASSLGLTGRGEKLFF. The DNA for the CDR3 is TGCGCCAGCAGCTTGGGACTCACCGGGCGGGGAGAAAAACTGTTTTTT.

This clonotype was picked up many times. V is TRBV29-1 and J is TRBJ2-1; 9 nucleotides align to TRBD2. V shed 6 bases and J 0 bases; nucleotides not matched to a gene: 0. The CDR3 is 13 residues long. Germline V lookup: CDR1 SQVTM, CDR2 ANQGSEA. The CDR3 region is CSVLAGSYNEQFF. CDR3 nucleotides: TGCAGCGTACTAGCGGGCTCCTACAATGAGCAGTTCTTC.

There are many counts of this clonotype. The rearrangement links TRBV20-1 to TRBJ2-3; D is unresolved. The CDR3 covers 15 residues. The V gene lost 1 base and the J gene lost 4 bases, with 15 bases spanning the gap. Germline CDR1 is DFQATT and CDR2 is SNEGSKA (reference sequence). The CDR3 sequence: CSARGDWVGPDTQYF. CDR3 DNA: TGCAGTGCTAGAGGGGATTGGGTGGGCCCAGATACGCAGTATTTT.

This clonotype was seen ten or more times. The V call is TRBV10-3, the J call TRBJ1-1, with D unclear. Trimming stripped 2 bases from V and 1 base from J, with 8 bases between. The CDR3 spans 14 residues. Germline V gene data show CDR1 as ENHRY and CDR2 as SYGVKD. The CDR3 DNA sequence: TGTGCCATCAGTGAGCTCGAGGGGAACACTGAAGCTTTCTTT. It translates to CAISELEGNTEAFF.

This clonotype was seen more than once but under ten times. V and J are TRBV18 and TRBJ2-1; tentative D call: TRBD2 (5 bases). The CDR3 runs to 13 residues. V lost 2 bases and J lost 7, with 9 bases in between. The germline gives CDR1 KGHSH, CDR2 LQKENI. CDR3 sequence (DNA): TGTGCCAGCTCACCATCCGGGGTGAATGAGCAGTTCTTC. Its translation is CASSPSGVNEQFF.

In this sample, this clonotype turned up many times. The CDR3 spells CSAPLTGPYEQYF. In nucleotides, the CDR3 is TGCAGTGCTCCCCTGACAGGGCCCTACGAGCAGTACTTC. This chain uses TRBV20-1 with TRBJ2-7; TRBD1 aligns across 7 bases. With V trimmed by 5 bases and J by 2 bases, 6 bases remained unmatched. Germline V gives CDR1 DFQATT, CDR2 SNEGSKA (reference sequence). The CDR3 runs 13 residues.

This clonotype was seen ten or more times. The J gene is TRBJ1-2, the V gene TRBV7-2; tentatively, D is TRBD1 (5 bases). The CDR3 spans 17 residues. Germline CDR1 is SGHTA and CDR2 is FQGNSA. Trimming left V 3 bases short and J 3 bases short, with 20 bases between. This chain's CDR3 is CASSLGGGRASYYGYTF. The CDR3 nucleotides read TGTGCCAGCAGCTTGGGGGGAGGCCGGGCCTCTTACTATGGCTACACCTTC.

The CDR3 protein is CASSATGTSSPQYF. The CDR3 DNA reads as TGTGCCAGCAGTGCAACCGGGACTAGCAGCCCGCAGTATTTT. The chain employs TRBV12-3 or TRBV12-4 and TRBJ2-3, with TRBD2 identical over 9 bases. CDR3 length: 14 residues. The V segment lost 5 bases and the J segment 10 bases; nucleotides outside the gene matches: 10.

Many counts were recorded for this clonotype. V is TRBV6-5 and J is TRBJ2-5, with D possibly being TRBD2 (6 bases). Trimming cost V 0 bases and J 5 bases, with 10 bases left between them. The CDR3 consists of 14 residues. In germline, CDR1 is MNHEY, CDR2 SVGAGI. As DNA, the CDR3 is TGTGCCAGCAGTTACTCTAGGACTACCGAGACCCAGTACTTC. Protein product: CASSYSRTTETQYF.

This clonotype was detected many times. The chain links TRBV12-3 or TRBV12-4 to TRBJ2-7; the match to TRBD1 covers 11 bases. This CDR3 region has 15 residues. V shed 4 bases, J shed 5 bases, and the junction held 7 bases outside the gene matches. The CDR3 protein is CASSSRTGGWDEQYF. The CDR3 coding sequence is TGTGCCAGCAGTTCCCGGACAGGGGGCTGGGACGAGCAGTACTTC.

This clonotype was detected ten times or more. The chain joins TRBV4-1 to TRBJ1-1, with D possibly TRBD1 on 5 matching bases. The CDR3 totals 15 residues. Germline loops: CDR1 MGHRA, CDR2 YSYEKL. Trimming stripped 6 bases from V and 1 base from J, with 15 bases between. The CDR3, as DNA: TGCGCCAGCAGTAGGGGCGGGGAAGCGAACACTGAAGCTTTCTTT. Residues: CASSRGGEANTEAFF.

In its sample, this clonotype was seen a few times. The chain carries TRBV5-5 and TRBJ1-2, with TRBD1 matching 10 bases. Trimming cost V 3 bases and J 2 bases; bases outside gene matches: 7. The CDR3 is 16 amino acids. Germline-derived CDR1 and CDR2 are SGHKS and YYEKEE (reference sequence). The CDR3 nucleotides read TGTGCCAGCAGCTCCGGACAGGGGGAAGTCAACTATGGCTACACCTTC. Translated: CASSSGQGEVNYGYTF.

This clonotype was seen a handful of times. The chain recombines TRBV19 with TRBJ2-7, with 12 positions matching TRBD2. Germline CDR1 LNHDA, CDR2 SQIVND (reference sequence). The CDR3 extends over 14 amino acids. Losses at the gene ends were 3 bases for V and 3 bases for J; bases not matched to a gene: 0. This chain's CDR3 is CASSMGLAGYEQYF. CDR3 coding DNA: TGTGCCAGTAGTATGGGACTAGCGGGCTACGAGCAGTACTTC.

This clonotype was found many times. This rearrangement joins TRBV5-1 to TRBJ2-5, with D possibly being TRBD2 (5 bases). CDR3 length: 14 amino acids. Between the trimmed V and J ends, which lost 2 bases and 4 bases, there was a span of 12 bases. Germline CDR1 and CDR2: SGHRS and YFSETQ. This CDR3 is CASSFQPEGETQYF. In DNA, the CDR3 is TGCGCCAGCAGCTTCCAGCCAGAGGGAGAGACCCAGTACTTC.

This chain joins TRBV7-8 and TRBJ1-2; the D is unclear. The CDR3 contains 17 residues. Trimming left V 1 base short and J 9 bases short, with 24 bases between. The germline V gene encodes CDR1 SGHVS and CDR2 FQNEAQ. CDR3 sequence reads: CASSLGSIFWNSYRYTF. CDR3 nucleotides: TGTGCCAGCAGCTTAGGCTCCATTTTTTGGAACTCGTATCGCTACACCTTC.

This clonotype was seen many times. The CDR3 DNA is TGCGCCAGCAGCACCGAGACAGGGTTCCATGGCTACACCTTC. Its translation: CASSTETGFHGYTF. This chain connects TRBV5-1 to TRBJ1-2, with 7 bases identical to TRBD1. J gave up 6 bases and V 4 bases, and 9 bases lay outside the gene matches. Per germline, CDR1 SGHRS and CDR2 YFSETQ. The CDR3 spans 14 residues.

This chain links TRBV29-1 with TRBJ2-3, with no clear D. This CDR3 is 11 amino acids long. Looked up from germline, CDR1 is SQVTM and CDR2 is ANQGSEA. Trimming removed 5 bases from V and 6 bases from J, with 9 bases in between. The CDR3 loop is CSVYNGDTQYF. CDR3 DNA: TGCAGCGTTTATAATGGGGATACGCAGTATTTT.

The table lists this clonotype with a few counts. The genes are TRBV29-1 and TRBJ1-4; D unresolved. CDR3 length: 13 amino acids. Germline lookup yields CDR1 SQVTM and CDR2 ANQGSEA. Trimming pared 0 bases from V and 7 bases from J, leaving 9 bases between. The CDR3 region has the DNA TGCAGCGTTGAAGACGGAGGGAGTGAAAAACTGTTTTTT. Translation gives CSVEDGGSEKLFF.

The V gene is TRBV5-1, the J gene TRBJ2-3; 9 positions match TRBD1. V dropped 3 bases and J dropped 2; count of bases not matched to a gene: 10. CDR1 SGHRS and CDR2 YFSETQ come from the germline V gene. CDR3 length equals 17 residues. In nucleotides, the CDR3 is TGCGCCAGCAGCTGGTTTGGACAGGGGATGGACACAGATACGCAGTATTTT. Amino acid sequence: CASSWFGQGMDTDTQYF.

In this sample, this clonotype turned up many times. In nucleotides, the CDR3 is TGCGCCAGCAGCTTGGCCGTAGACGGGGGGCAGCAGTACTTC. Protein product: CASSLAVDGGQQYF. This chain joins TRBV5-1 and TRBJ2-7; tentative D call: TRBD2 (7 bases). In germline, CDR1 is SGHRS, CDR2 YFSETQ. V was trimmed by 0 bases and J by 8 bases, leaving 15 bases between them. The length of the CDR3 is 14 residues.

CDR3 in DNA: TGTGCCAGCAGGCGGGGACTCGAAGAAAAACTGTTTTTT. Translating gives CASRRGLEEKLFF. The V call is TRBV7-2, the J call TRBJ1-4, with TRBD1 as a possible D gene (5 bases). With 6 bases removed from V and 8 bases from J, the gap between germline ends came to 13 bases. CDR1 and CDR2 from the germline V gene are SGHTA and FQGNSA. This CDR3 is built from 13 residues.

The chain combines TRBV5-1 with TRBJ2-3; D is undetermined. V was cut by 0 bases and J by 2 bases, with 16 bases left in between. Germline values: CDR1 SGHRS, CDR2 YFSETQ. The CDR3 length is 17 residues. CDR3: CASSLESLLEFTDTQYF. In DNA form, the CDR3 reads TGCGCCAGCAGCTTGGAGTCCCTCCTAGAATTCACAGATACGCAGTATTTT. Full variable domain (rest looked up from reference TRBV5-1 and TRBJ2-3): KAGVTQTPRYLIKTRGQQVTLSCSPISGHRSVSWYQQTPGQGLQFLFEYFSETQRNKGNFPGRFSGRQFSNSRSEMNVSTLELGDSALYLCASSLESLLEFTDTQYFGPGTRLTVL.

The table lists this clonotype with a few counts. The J gene is TRBJ1-3, the V gene TRBV6-5, with D tentatively TRBD1 (6 bases). This CDR3 region has 16 residues. V was trimmed by 4 bases and J by 2 bases, leaving 15 bases between them. CDR1 MNHEY and CDR2 SVGAGI come from the germline V gene. In DNA, the CDR3 is TGTGCCAGCAGTTTAAGCCAGGGGACCACTGGAAACACCATATATTTT. Its protein product is CASSLSQGTTGNTIYF.